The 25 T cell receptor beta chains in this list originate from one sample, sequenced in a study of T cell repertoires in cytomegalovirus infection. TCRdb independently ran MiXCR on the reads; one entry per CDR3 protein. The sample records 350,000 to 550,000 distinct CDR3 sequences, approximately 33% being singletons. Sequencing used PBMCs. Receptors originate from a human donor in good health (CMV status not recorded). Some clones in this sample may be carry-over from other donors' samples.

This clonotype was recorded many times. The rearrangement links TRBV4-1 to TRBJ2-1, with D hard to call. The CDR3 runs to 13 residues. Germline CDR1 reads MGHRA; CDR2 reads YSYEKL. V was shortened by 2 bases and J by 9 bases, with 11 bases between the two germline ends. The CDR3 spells CASSQFQAGEQFF. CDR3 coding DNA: TGCGCCAGCAGCCAATTTCAGGCCGGTGAGCAGTTCTTC.

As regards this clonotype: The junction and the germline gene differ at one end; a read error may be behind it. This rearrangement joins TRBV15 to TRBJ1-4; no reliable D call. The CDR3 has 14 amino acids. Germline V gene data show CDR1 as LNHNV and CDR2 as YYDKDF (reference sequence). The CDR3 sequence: CANSTVVTNEKLFF. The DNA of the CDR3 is TGTGCCAACAGCACGGTTGTAACTAATGAAAAACTGTTTTTT.

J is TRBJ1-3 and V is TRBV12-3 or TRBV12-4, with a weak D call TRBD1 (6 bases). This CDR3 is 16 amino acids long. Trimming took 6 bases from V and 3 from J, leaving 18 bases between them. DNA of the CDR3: TGTGCCAGCAGACGCAAAAGGGGGAGTTTTGGAAACACCATATATTTT. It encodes CASRRKRGSFGNTIYF.

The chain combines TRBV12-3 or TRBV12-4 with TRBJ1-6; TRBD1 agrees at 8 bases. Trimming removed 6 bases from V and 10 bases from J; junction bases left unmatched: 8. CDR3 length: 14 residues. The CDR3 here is CASRGTGSLSPLHF. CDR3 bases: TGTGCCAGCAGGGGGACAGGTTCACTCTCACCCCTCCACTTT.

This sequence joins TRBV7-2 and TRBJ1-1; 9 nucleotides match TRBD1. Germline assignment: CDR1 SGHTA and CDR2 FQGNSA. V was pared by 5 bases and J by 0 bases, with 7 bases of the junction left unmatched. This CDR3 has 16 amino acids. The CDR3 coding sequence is TGTGCCAGCAGCGCCCCGGGACAGGGTATGAACACTGAAGCTTTCTTT. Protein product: CASSAPGQGMNTEAFF.

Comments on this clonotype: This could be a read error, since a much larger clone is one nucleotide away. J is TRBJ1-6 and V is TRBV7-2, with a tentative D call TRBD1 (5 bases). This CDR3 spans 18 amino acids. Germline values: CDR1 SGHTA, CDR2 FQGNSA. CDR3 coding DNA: TGTGCCAGCAGCTCCAGGGCTCAGTTCGCGGGGAATAATTCACCCCTCCGCTTT. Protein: CASSSRAQFAGNNSPLRF.

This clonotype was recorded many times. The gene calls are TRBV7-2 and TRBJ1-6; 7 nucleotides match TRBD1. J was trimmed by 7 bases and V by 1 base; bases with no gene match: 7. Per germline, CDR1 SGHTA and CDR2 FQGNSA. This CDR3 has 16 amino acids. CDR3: CASSLGQGLANSPLHF. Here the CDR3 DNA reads TGTGCCAGCAGCTTAGGACAGGGCCTTGCAAATTCACCCCTCCACTTT. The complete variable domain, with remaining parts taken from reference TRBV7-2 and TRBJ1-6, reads GAGVSQSPSNKVTEKGKDVELRCDPISGHTALYWYRQSLGQGLEFLIYFQGNSAPDKSGLPSDRFSAERTGGSVSTLTIQRTQQEDSAVYLCASSLGQGLANSPLHFGNGTRLTVT.

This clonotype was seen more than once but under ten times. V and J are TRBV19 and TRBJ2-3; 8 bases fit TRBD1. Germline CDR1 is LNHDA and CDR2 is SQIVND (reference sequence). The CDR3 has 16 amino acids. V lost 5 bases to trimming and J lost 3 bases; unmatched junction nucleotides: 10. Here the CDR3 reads CASSSLRDRFTDTQYF. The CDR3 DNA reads TGTGCCAGTAGTTCTCTCCGGGACAGGTTTACAGATACGCAGTATTTT.

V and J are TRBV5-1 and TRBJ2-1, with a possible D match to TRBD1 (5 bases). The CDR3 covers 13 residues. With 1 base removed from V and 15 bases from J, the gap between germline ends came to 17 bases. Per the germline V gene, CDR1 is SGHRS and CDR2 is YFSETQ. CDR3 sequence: CASSLTSDQRGFF. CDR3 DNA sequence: TGCGCCAGCAGCTTGACCAGCGATCAAAGGGGGTTCTTC.

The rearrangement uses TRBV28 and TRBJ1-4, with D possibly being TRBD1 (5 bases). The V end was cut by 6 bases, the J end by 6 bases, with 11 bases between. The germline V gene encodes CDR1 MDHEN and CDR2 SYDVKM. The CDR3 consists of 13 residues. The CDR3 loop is CASRGRLYEKLFF. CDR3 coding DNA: TGTGCCAGCAGGGGGCGTTTGTATGAAAAACTGTTTTTT.

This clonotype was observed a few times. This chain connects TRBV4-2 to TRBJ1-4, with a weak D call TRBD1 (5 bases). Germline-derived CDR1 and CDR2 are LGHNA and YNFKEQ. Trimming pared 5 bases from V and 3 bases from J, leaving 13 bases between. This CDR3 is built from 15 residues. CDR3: CASSTRVAANEKLFF. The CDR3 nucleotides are TGTGCCAGCAGCACCAGGGTAGCGGCTAATGAAAAACTGTTTTTT.

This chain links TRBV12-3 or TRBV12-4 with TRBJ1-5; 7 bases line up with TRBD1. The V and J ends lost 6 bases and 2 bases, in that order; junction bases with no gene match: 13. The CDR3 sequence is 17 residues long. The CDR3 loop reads CASRTNRQGGGNQPQHF. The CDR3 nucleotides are TGTGCCAGCAGAACGAATCGACAGGGCGGAGGCAATCAGCCCCAGCATTTT.

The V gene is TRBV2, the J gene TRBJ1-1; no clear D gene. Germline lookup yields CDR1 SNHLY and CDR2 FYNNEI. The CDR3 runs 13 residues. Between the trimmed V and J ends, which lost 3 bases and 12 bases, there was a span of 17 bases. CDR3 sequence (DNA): TGTGCCAGCAGTGATTCAGGACGCTTACGGACTTTCTTT. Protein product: CASSDSGRLRTFF.

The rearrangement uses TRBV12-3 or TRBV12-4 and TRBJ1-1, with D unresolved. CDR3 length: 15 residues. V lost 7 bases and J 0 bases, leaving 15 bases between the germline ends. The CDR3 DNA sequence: TGTGCCAGCAAACTCGAGGCCGGAATGAACACTGAAGCTTTCTTT. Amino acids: CASKLEAGMNTEAFF.

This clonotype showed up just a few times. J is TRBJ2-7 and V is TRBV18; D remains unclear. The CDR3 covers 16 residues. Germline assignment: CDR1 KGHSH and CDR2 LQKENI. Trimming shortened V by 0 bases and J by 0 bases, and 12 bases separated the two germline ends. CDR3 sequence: CASSPPPGPTSYEQYF. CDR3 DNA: TGTGCCAGCTCACCACCGCCCGGACCAACCTCCTACGAGCAGTACTTC.

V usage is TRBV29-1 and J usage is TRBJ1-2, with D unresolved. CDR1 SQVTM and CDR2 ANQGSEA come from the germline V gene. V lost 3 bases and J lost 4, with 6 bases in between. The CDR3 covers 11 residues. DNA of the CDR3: TGCAGCGTTGACGGACCCTATGGCTACACCTTC. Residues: CSVDGPYGYTF. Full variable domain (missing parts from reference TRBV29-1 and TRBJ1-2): SAVISQKPSRDICQRGTSLTIQCQVDSQVTMMFWYRQQPGQSLTLIATANQGSEATYESGFVIDKFPISRPNLTFSTLTVSNMSPEDSSIYLCSVDGPYGYTFGSGTRLTVV.

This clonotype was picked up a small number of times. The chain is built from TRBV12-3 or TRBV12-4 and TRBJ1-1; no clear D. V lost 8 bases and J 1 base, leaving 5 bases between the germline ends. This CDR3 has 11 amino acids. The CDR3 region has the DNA TGTGCCAGCTTCCGGAACACTGAAGCTTTCTTT. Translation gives CASFRNTEAFF.

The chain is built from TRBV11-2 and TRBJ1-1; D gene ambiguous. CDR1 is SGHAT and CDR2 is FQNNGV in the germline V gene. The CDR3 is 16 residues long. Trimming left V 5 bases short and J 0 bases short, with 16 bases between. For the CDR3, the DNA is TGTGCCAGCAGCACCCAGGCACCCCATATGAACACTGAAGCTTTCTTT. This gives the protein CASSTQAPHMNTEAFF.

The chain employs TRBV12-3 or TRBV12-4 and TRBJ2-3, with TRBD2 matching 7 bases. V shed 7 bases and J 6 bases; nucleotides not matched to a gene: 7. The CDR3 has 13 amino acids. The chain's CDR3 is CASKGLGADTQYF. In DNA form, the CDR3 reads TGTGCCAGCAAAGGACTAGGAGCTGATACGCAGTATTTT.

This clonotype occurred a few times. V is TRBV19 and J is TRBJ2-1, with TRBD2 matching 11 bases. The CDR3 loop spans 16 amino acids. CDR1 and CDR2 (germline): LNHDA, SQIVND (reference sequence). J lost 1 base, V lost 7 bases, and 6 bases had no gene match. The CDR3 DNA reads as TGTGCCAGTATGGGGGCTAGCGGGGGGTCCTACAATGAGCAGTTCTTC. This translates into CASMGASGGSYNEQFF.

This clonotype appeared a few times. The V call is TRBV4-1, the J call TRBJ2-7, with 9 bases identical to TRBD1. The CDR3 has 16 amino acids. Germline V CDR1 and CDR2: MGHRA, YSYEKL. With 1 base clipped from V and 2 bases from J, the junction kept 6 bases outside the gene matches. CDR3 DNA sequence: TGCGCCAGCAGCCAAGGTGCGGGACAGGGACCCTACGAGCAGTACTTC. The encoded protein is CASSQGAGQGPYEQYF.

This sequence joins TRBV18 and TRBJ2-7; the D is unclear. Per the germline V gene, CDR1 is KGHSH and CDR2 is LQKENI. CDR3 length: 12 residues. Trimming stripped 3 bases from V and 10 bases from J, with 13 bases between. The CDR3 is CASSPGKSEQYF. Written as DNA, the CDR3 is TGTGCCAGCTCACCGGGAAAATCGGAACAGTACTTC.

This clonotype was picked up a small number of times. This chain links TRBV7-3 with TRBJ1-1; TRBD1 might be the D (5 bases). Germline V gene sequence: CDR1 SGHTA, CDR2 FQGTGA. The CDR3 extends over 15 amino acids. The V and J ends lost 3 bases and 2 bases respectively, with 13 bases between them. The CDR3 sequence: CASSFTGTANTEAFF. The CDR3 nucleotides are TGTGCCAGCAGCTTCACCGGGACCGCAAACACTGAAGCTTTCTTT.

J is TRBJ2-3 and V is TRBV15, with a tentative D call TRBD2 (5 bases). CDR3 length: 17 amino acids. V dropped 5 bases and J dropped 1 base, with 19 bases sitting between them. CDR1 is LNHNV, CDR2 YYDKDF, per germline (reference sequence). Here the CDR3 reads CATSSPAPRVGTDTQYF. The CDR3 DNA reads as TGTGCCACCAGCTCCCCGGCCCCGAGGGTTGGCACAGATACGCAGTATTTT.

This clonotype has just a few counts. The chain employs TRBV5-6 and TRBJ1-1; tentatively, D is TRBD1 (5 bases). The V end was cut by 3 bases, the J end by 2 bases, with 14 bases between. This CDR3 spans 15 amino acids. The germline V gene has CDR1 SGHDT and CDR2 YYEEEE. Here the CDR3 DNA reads TGTGCCAGCAGCTCCCCAGGGATTCCAAACACTGAAGCTTTCTTT. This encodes CASSSPGIPNTEAFF.